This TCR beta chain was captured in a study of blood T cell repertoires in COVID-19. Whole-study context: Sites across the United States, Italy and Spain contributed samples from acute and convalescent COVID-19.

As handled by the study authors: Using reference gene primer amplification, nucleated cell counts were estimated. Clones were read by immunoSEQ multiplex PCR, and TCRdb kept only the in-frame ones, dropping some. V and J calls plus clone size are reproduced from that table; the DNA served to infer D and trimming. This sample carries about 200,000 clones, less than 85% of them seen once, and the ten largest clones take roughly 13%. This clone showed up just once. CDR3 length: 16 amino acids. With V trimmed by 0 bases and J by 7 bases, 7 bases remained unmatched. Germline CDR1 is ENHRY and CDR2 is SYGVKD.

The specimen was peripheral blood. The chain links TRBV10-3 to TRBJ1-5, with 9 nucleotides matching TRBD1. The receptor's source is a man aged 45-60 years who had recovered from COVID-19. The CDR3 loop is CAISESRTGVGQPQHF. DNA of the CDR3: TGTGCCATCAGTGAGTCTAGGACAGGGGTTGGACAGCCCCAGCATTTT.